Shown below are 30 T cell receptor beta chains from a single sample sequenced in a study of PD-1 blockade in classical Hodgkin lymphoma. Profiled with immunoSEQ multiplex PCR; TCRdb holds only in-frame clones, not every one. The repertoire holds approximately 17,000 clones, with about four fifths as singletons. Each patient's relapse followed autologous stem cell transplantation, and brentuximab vedotin exposure varied. The material was peripheral blood mononuclear cells (PBMCs), obtained before the second cycle of nivolumab. The source of these receptors is a human donor with classical Hodgkin lymphoma.

This clone has only a few counts. The chain carries TRBV6-1 and TRBJ1-3, with 7 bases lining up with TRBD1. CDR1 is MNHNS and CDR2 is SASEGT in the germline V gene. Trimming removed 2 bases from V and 4 bases from J; junction bases left unmatched: 8. The CDR3 runs 16 residues. CDR3 sequence (DNA): TGTGCCAGCAGTGAACGCCCAGGGGGGATAGGAAACACCATATATTTT. Translated, it gives CASSERPGGIGNTIYF.

The chain couples TRBV7-2 to TRBJ2-3; 7 bases map to TRBD2. Germline lookup yields CDR1 SGHTA and CDR2 FQGNSA. J lost 1 base, V lost 5 bases, and 3 bases had no gene match. CDR3 length: 14 residues. CDR3 protein: CASSTSGGTDTQYF. The CDR3 DNA follows: TGTGCCAGCAGCACCAGCGGGGGCACAGATACGCAGTATTTT.

The CDR3 DNA reads as TGTGCCAGCTCACCTTCGTCAGAGGGTTCCTACGAGCAGTACTTC. Protein: CASSPSSEGSYEQYF. V usage is TRBV18 and J usage is TRBJ2-7, with a weak D call TRBD2 (5 bases). CDR1 KGHSH and CDR2 LQKENI come from the germline V gene. The CDR3 extends over 15 amino acids. V was shortened by 3 bases and J by 1 base, with 13 bases between the two germline ends. Full variable domain (remainder filled in from reference TRBV18 and TRBJ2-7): NAGVMQNPRHLVRRRGQEARLRCSPMKGHSHVYWYRQLPEEGLKFMVYLQKENIIDESGMPKERFSAEFPKEGPSILRIQQVVRGDSAAYFCASSPSSEGSYEQYFGPGTRLTVT.

The chain combines TRBV6-4 with TRBJ2-1; a possible D gene is TRBD1 (5 bases). Germline values: CDR1 MRHNA, CDR2 SNTAGT. Trimming shortened V by 5 bases and J by 1 base, and 9 bases separated the two germline ends. The CDR3 consists of 14 residues. The CDR3 nucleotides read TGTGCCAGCAGTCCCCAGGGATCCTACAATGAGCAGTTCTTC. Translating gives CASSPQGSYNEQFF.

The gene calls are TRBV5-1 and TRBJ1-5; no definite D call. V shed 2 bases and J shed 1 base, with 4 bases lying between them. The CDR3 extends over 13 amino acids. Looked up from germline, CDR1 is SGHRS and CDR2 is YFSETQ. CDR3 region: CASSFRSNQPQHF. CDR3 DNA: TGCGCCAGCAGCTTTCGAAGCAATCAGCCCCAGCATTTT.

The gene calls are TRBV7-3 and TRBJ2-5; 8 bases are a match to TRBD2. The end of the DNA is better explained by TRBJ2-7, so the J call may be wrong. The germline CDR1 and CDR2 sequences are SGHTA and FQGTGA. This CDR3 spans 15 amino acids. The CDR3 sequence: CASSLMVGLEYEQYF. The CDR3 coding sequence is TGTGCCAGCAGCTTAATGGTGGGACTAGAGTACGAGCAGTACTTC.

Comment on this clone: Because the CDR3's place on the DNA is in doubt, the DNA is left out and the CDR3 is given as listed by TCRdb. The rearrangement joins TRBV27 to TRBJ1-2. Ends included, the CDR3 has 14 residues. The germline gives CDR1 MNHEY, CDR2 SMNVEV (reference sequence). The CDR3 here is CASTVPGGAYGYTF.

In nucleotides, the CDR3 is TGTGCCAGCAGCTTAGGGGTAGCGGGGGGCACAGATACGCAGTATTTT. Its translation is CASSLGVAGGTDTQYF. V and J are TRBV13 and TRBJ2-3; 9 bases fit TRBD2. V lost 0 bases, J lost 1 base, and 2 bases stayed unmatched. Germline V CDR1 and CDR2: PRHDT, FYEKMQ (reference sequence). CDR3 length: 16 amino acids.

The rearrangement links TRBV6-1 to TRBJ1-2, with D unresolved. Germline V CDR1 and CDR2: MNHNS, SASEGT. The CDR3 extends over 13 amino acids. Trimming removed 2 bases at V and 3 bases at J, with 7 bases between. The CDR3 nucleotides read TGTGCCAGCAGTGAATTGGGCTACTATGGCTACACCTTC. This codes for CASSELGYYGYTF.

The rearrangement joins TRBV11-3 to TRBJ2-2; D is uncertain. The CDR3 contains 14 residues. Looked up from germline, CDR1 is SGHNT and CDR2 is YENEEA. The germline V and J ends were trimmed by 2 bases and 0 bases, with 4 bases remaining between them. Here the CDR3 DNA reads TGTGCCAGCAGCTTACATCCGAACACCGGGGAGCTGTTTTTT. This sequence encodes CASSLHPNTGELFF.

CDR3 amino acids: CASSLGRPRQDNSPLHF. The DNA of the CDR3 is TGTGCCAGCAGCTTAGGCAGGCCACGGCAAGATAATTCACCCCTCCACTTT. This chain uses TRBV7-6 with TRBJ1-6; D gene uncertain. The CDR3 totals 17 residues. Germline values: CDR1 SGHVS, CDR2 FNYEAQ. V lost 1 base and J 5 bases, leaving 15 bases between the germline ends. The full variable domain, with the rest looked up from reference TRBV7-6 and TRBJ1-6, is GAGVSQSPRYKVTKRGQDVALRCDPISGHVSLYWYRQALGQGPEFLTYFNYEAQQDKSGLPNDRFSAERPEGSISTLTIQRTEQRDSAMYRCASSLGRPRQDNSPLHFGNGTRLTVT.

J is TRBJ2-2 and V is TRBV5-6; 11 bases are shared with TRBD2. Germline lookup yields CDR1 SGHDT and CDR2 YYEEEE. CDR3 length: 19 residues. V gave up 4 bases and J gave up 4 bases; unmatched junction bases: 15. This chain's CDR3 is CASSIMTSGVNRGTGELFF. In DNA, the CDR3 is TGTGCCAGCAGCATAATGACTAGCGGGGTAAATCGGGGCACCGGGGAGCTGTTTTTT.

The chain couples TRBV7-6 to TRBJ2-7; 8 nucleotides line up with TRBD2. The CDR3 sequence is 19 residues long. CDR1 SGHVS and CDR2 FNYEAQ come from the germline V gene. With 1 base clipped from V and 1 base from J, the junction kept 15 bases outside the gene matches. The CDR3 spells CASSLDSHRQRGKSYEQYF. In nucleotides, the CDR3 is TGTGCCAGCAGCTTAGATTCCCATCGCCAGCGGGGGAAATCCTACGAGCAGTACTTC.

V usage is TRBV5-6 and J usage is TRBJ1-4; D remains ambiguous. Germline values: CDR1 SGHDT, CDR2 YYEEEE. This CDR3 has 13 residues. The V and J ends lost 3 bases and 7 bases respectively, with 10 bases between them. In DNA form, the CDR3 reads TGTGCCAGCAGCTGGGGTTTTGTTGAAAAACTGTTTTTT. It yields the protein CASSWGFVEKLFF.

The chain carries TRBV11-2 and TRBJ1-1; D unresolved. Germline assignment: CDR1 SGHAT and CDR2 FQNNGV. The CDR3 covers 14 residues. The V gene lost 5 bases and the J gene lost 1 base, with 11 bases spanning the gap. The CDR3 protein is CASSLTLSNTEAFF. The CDR3 DNA reads TGTGCCAGCAGCCTGACGCTCTCGAACACTGAAGCTTTCTTT.

This sequence joins TRBV2 and TRBJ2-1; D unresolved. The CDR3 is 17 residues long. Germline V CDR1 and CDR2: SNHLY, FYNNEI. V shed 2 bases and J shed 5 bases, with 19 bases lying between them. CDR3 nucleotides: TGTGCCAGCAGTGAAAAGGCATATTTACGGTTCAACAATGAGCAGTTCTTC. It translates to CASSEKAYLRFNNEQFF.

The V call is TRBV11-2, the J call TRBJ2-5; possibly TRBD2 for D (5 bases). The length of the CDR3 is 12 residues. Trimming took off 4 bases at V and 5 bases at J, with 8 bases between the two ends. Germline assignment: CDR1 SGHAT and CDR2 FQNNGV. Here the CDR3 reads CASSSPGETQYF. The CDR3 nucleotides read TGTGCCAGCAGCTCCCCGGGGGAGACCCAGTACTTC.

This clone was counted a single time. The gene calls are TRBV9 and TRBJ2-2; D may be TRBD1 (5 bases). V was clipped by 0 bases and J by 0 bases, with 12 bases between them. The length of the CDR3 is 17 residues. Germline V gene sequence: CDR1 SGDLS, CDR2 YYNGEE. The CDR3 coding sequence is TGTGCCAGCAGCGTAGCAGGGCCGGCAGCGAACACCGGGGAGCTGTTTTTT. It is translated as CASSVAGPAANTGELFF.

The V call is TRBV27, the J call TRBJ1-2; the D gene is possibly TRBD1 (6 bases). This CDR3 spans 14 amino acids. Germline lookup yields CDR1 MNHEY and CDR2 SMNVEV (reference sequence). Trimming pared 3 bases from V and 8 bases from J, leaving 16 bases between. The CDR3 DNA sequence: TGTGCCAGCAGTTTCCGGGACACCCGCGGGGGCTACACCTTC. Protein sequence: CASSFRDTRGGYTF.

This clone was seen just once. The chain is built from TRBV6-4 and TRBJ1-1, with a weak D call TRBD1 (5 bases). The length of the CDR3 is 14 residues. V lost 2 bases, J lost 1 base, and 8 bases lay in between. Germline CDR1 reads MRHNA; CDR2 reads SNTAGT. CDR3 in DNA: TGTGCCAGCAGTGACGGGGGAGAGAACACTGAAGCTTTCTTT. Translated, it gives CASSDGGENTEAFF.

This sequence joins TRBV11-3 and TRBJ2-7; D possibly uses TRBD1 or TRBD2 (5 bases each). V was cut by 0 bases and J by 7 bases, with 10 bases left in between. Germline values: CDR1 SGHNT, CDR2 YENEEA. The CDR3 has 13 residues. CDR3 sequence (DNA): TGTGCCAGCAGCTTAGAGCCCGGGACGGAGCAGTACTTC. It is translated as CASSLEPGTEQYF.

V is TRBV10-3 and J is TRBJ2-1; 8 nucleotides match TRBD1. Trimming took 4 bases from V and 8 from J; bases not matched to a gene: 25. Germline V gives CDR1 ENHRY, CDR2 SYGVKD. CDR3 length: 20 amino acids. CDR3 in amino acids: CAISVGLGQGRLRSIDEQFF. The CDR3, as DNA: TGTGCCATCAGTGTCGGGTTAGGACAGGGTAGACTACGATCAATCGATGAGCAGTTCTTC.

The chain is built from TRBV13 and TRBJ2-5; 9 bases agree with TRBD1. From germline, CDR1 is PRHDT and CDR2 FYEKMQ (reference sequence). The CDR3 covers 16 residues. V lost 5 bases to trimming and J lost 5 bases; unmatched junction nucleotides: 12. In nucleotides, the CDR3 is TGTGCCAGCAGCAACTACCGGGACAGGGATGCTGAGACCCAGTACTTC. Translation: CASSNYRDRDAETQYF.

The chain joins TRBV28 to TRBJ2-7; weak D call: TRBD1 (5 bases). The V and J ends lost 4 bases and 1 base respectively, with 17 bases between them. Per germline, CDR1 MDHEN and CDR2 SYDVKM. The CDR3 loop spans 16 amino acids. The chain's CDR3 is CASSSPRRQSSYEQYF. The CDR3 region has the DNA TGTGCCAGCAGTTCCCCCCGGCGACAGAGTTCCTACGAGCAGTACTTC. The full variable domain, with the rest looked up from reference TRBV28 and TRBJ2-7, is DVKVTQSSRYLVKRTGEKVFLECVQDMDHENMFWYRQDPGLGLRLIYFSYDVKMKEKGDIPEGYSVSREKKERFSLILESASTNQTSMYLCASSSPRRQSSYEQYFGPGTRLTVT.

The chain recombines TRBV4-1 with TRBJ2-1, with TRBD2 identical over 10 bases. CDR3 length equals 16 residues. The junction had 5 bases not matched to a gene; V was cut back by 1 base and J by 5 bases. Germline V gene lookup returns CDR1 MGHRA and CDR2 YSYEKL. The CDR3 is CASSQGSSGGDNEQFF. As DNA, the CDR3 is TGCGCCAGCAGCCAAGGGTCCAGCGGGGGGGACAATGAGCAGTTCTTC.

The chain employs TRBV7-2 and TRBJ2-3, with 11 bases that match TRBD2. In germline, CDR1 is SGHTA, CDR2 FQGNSA. The CDR3 contains 16 residues. V lost 4 bases to trimming and J lost 3 bases; unmatched junction nucleotides: 6. The CDR3 is CASSWVSGGATDTQYF. CDR3 coding DNA: TGTGCCAGCAGCTGGGTTAGCGGGGGGGCGACAGATACGCAGTATTTT.

The rearrangement joins TRBV2 to TRBJ2-3; D remains ambiguous. The length of the CDR3 is 16 residues. V dropped 2 bases and J dropped 1 base, with 13 bases sitting between them. The germline CDR1 and CDR2 sequences are SNHLY and FYNNEI. The CDR3 DNA follows: TGTGCCAGCAGTGAATTGGTGAGAGCACGCACAGATACGCAGTATTTT. Translation gives CASSELVRARTDTQYF.

The chain has TRBV7-2 and TRBJ2-2, with D perhaps matching TRBD2 (6 bases). The ends were cut back, 8 bases at V and 4 bases at J, with 17 bases in the middle. CDR1 and CDR2 from the germline V gene are SGHTA and FQGNSA. This CDR3 spans 15 amino acids. CDR3 sequence: CASGPGGRATGELFF. The CDR3 coding sequence is TGTGCCAGCGGCCCCGGAGGGCGAGCCACCGGGGAGCTGTTTTTT. Filled out from reference TRBV7-2 and TRBJ2-2, the complete variable domain reads GAGVSQSPSNKVTEKGKDVELRCDPISGHTALYWYRQSLGQGLEFLIYFQGNSAPDKSGLPSDRFSAERTGGSVSTLTIQRTQQEDSAVYLCASGPGGRATGELFFGEGSRLTVL.

V and J are TRBV6-1 and TRBJ1-1; 9 nucleotides agree with TRBD1. The CDR3 consists of 14 residues. The germline gives CDR1 MNHNS, CDR2 SASEGT. Trimming cost V 6 bases and J 4 bases; bases outside gene matches: 6. CDR3 sequence: CASRDDRGITEAFF. Here the CDR3 DNA reads TGTGCCAGCAGGGACGACAGGGGGATCACTGAAGCTTTCTTT.

The rearrangement links TRBV6-1 to TRBJ2-7; 10 bases agree with TRBD2. CDR3 length: 16 amino acids. V shed 1 base, J shed 3 bases, and the junction held 6 bases outside the gene matches. Germline loops: CDR1 MNHNS, CDR2 SASEGT. In DNA, the CDR3 is TGTGCCAGCAGTGAAGAAGGACTAGCGGACTACTACGAGCAGTACTTC. Protein sequence: CASSEEGLADYYEQYF.